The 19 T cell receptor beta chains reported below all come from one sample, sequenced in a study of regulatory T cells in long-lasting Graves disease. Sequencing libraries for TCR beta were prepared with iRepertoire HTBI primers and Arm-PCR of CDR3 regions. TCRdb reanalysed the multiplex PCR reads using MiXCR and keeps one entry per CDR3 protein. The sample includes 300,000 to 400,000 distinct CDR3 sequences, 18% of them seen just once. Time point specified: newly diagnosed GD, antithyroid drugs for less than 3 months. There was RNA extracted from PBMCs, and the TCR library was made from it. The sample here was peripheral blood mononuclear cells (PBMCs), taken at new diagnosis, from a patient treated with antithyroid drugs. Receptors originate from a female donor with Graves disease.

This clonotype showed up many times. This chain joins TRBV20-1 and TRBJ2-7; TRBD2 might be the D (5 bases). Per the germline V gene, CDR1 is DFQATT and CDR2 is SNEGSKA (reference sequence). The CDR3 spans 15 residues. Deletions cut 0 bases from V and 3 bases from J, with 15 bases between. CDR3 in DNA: TGCAGTGCTAGAGATCCACTAGTCTCAGACTACGAGCAGTACTTC. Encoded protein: CSARDPLVSDYEQYF.

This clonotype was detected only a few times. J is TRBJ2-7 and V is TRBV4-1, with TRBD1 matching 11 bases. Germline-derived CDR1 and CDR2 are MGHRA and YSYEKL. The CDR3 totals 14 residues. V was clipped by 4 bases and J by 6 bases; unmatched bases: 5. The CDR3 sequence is CASSRGQGEGEQYF. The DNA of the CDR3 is TGCGCCAGCAGCCGGGGACAGGGGGAGGGCGAGCAGTACTTC.

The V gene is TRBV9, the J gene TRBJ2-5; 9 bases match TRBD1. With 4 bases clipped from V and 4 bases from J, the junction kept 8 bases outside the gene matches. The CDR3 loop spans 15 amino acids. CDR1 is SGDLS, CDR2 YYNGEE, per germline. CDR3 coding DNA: TGTGCCAGCAGCTCAGGACAGGGGACTACAGAGACCCAGTACTTC. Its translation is CASSSGQGTTETQYF. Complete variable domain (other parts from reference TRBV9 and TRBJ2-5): DSGVTQTPKHLITATGQRVTLRCSPRSGDLSVYWYQQSLDQGLQFLIQYYNGEERAKGNILERFSAQQFPDLHSELNLSSLELGDSALYFCASSSGQGTTETQYFGPGTRLLVL.

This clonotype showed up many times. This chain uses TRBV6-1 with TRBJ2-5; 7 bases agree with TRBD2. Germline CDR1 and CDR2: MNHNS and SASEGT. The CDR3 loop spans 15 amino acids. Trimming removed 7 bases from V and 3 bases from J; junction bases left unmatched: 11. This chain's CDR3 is CASTPAGGSEETQYF. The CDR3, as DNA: TGTGCCAGCACCCCCGCGGGCGGGAGTGAAGAGACCCAGTACTTC.

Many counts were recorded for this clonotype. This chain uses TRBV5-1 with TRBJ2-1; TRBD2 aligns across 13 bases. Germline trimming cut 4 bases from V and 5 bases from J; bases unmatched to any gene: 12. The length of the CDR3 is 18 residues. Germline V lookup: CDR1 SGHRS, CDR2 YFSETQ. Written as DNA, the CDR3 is TGCGCCAGCAGCCCGGGACGGGCGGGACTAGCGGGAAACAATGAGCAGTTCTTC. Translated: CASSPGRAGLAGNNEQFF.

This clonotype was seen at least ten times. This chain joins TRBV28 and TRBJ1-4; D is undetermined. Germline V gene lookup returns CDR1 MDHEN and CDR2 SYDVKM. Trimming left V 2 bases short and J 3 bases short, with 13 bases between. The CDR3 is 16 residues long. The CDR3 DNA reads TGTGCCAGCAGTTTAAGGCCGCTTCTCCCTAATGAAAAACTGTTTTTT. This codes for CASSLRPLLPNEKLFF. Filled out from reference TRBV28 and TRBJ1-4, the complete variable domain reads DVKVTQSSRYLVKRTGEKVFLECVQDMDHENMFWYRQDPGLGLRLIYFSYDVKMKEKGDIPEGYSVSREKKERFSLILESASTNQTSMYLCASSLRPLLPNEKLFFGSGTQLSVL.

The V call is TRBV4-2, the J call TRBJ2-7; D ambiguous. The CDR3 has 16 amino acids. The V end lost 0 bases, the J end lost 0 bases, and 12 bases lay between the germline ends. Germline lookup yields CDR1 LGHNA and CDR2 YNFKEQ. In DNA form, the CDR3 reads TGTGCCAGCAGCCAAGATGCCTCCCTCGCCTCCTACGAGCAGTACTTC. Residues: CASSQDASLASYEQYF.

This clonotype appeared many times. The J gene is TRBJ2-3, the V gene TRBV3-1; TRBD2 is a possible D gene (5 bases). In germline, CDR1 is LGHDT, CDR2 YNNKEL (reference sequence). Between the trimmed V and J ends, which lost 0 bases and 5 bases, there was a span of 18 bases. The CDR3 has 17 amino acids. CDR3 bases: TGTGCCAGCAGCCAAGATCCCCCCCCTTCCCGGGGAGATACGCAGTATTTT. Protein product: CASSQDPPPSRGDTQYF.

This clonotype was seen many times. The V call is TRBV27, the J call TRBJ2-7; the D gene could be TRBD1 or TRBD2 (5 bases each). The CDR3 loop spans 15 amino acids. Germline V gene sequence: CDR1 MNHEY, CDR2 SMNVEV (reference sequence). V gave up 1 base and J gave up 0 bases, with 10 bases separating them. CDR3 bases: TGTGCCAGCAGTTTATTCAGGGAGAGCTCCTACGAGCAGTACTTC. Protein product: CASSLFRESSYEQYF.

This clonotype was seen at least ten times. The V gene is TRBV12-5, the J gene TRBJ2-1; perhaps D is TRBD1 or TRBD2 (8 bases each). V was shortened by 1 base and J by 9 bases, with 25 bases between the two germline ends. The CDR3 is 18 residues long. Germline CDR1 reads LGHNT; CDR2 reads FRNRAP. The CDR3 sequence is CASGLAIGTGRTSFEQFF. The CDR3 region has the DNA TGTGCTAGTGGTTTGGCCATCGGGACAGGCAGGACTAGCTTTGAGCAGTTCTTC.

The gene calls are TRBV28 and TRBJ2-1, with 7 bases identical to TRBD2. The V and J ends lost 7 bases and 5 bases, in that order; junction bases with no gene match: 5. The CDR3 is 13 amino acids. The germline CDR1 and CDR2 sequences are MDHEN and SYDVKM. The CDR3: CASTRAGNNEQFF. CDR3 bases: TGTGCCAGCACCAGAGCGGGAAACAATGAGCAGTTCTTC.

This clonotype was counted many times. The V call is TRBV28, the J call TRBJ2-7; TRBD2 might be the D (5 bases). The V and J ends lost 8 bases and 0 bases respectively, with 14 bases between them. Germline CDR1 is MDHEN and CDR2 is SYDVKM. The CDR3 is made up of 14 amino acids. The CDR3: CASLARESSYEQYF. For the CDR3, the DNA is TGTGCCAGCTTGGCGAGGGAGAGCTCCTACGAGCAGTACTTC.

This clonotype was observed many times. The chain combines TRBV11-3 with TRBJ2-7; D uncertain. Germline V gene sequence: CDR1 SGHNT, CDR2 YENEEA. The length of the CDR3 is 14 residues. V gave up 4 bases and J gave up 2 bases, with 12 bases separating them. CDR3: CASSSQGRPYEQYF. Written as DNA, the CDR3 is TGTGCCAGCAGCTCTCAAGGACGGCCCTACGAGCAGTACTTC.

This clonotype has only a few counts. CDR3 sequence: CSARDSWADTQYF. For the CDR3, the DNA is TGCAGTGCCCGGGACAGTTGGGCAGATACGCAGTATTTT. The rearrangement uses TRBV20-1 and TRBJ2-3; TRBD1 matches at 7 bases. The J segment lost 4 bases and the V segment lost 6 bases, leaving 7 bases of the junction unmatched. Germline V gene sequence: CDR1 DFQATT, CDR2 SNEGSKA (reference sequence). This CDR3 is built from 13 residues.

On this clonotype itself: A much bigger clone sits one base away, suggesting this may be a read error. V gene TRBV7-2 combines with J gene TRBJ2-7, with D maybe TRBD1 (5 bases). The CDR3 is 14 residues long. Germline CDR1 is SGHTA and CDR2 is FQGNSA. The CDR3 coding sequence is TGTGCCGGCAGCTTAATAAGACAGCCCTACGAGCAGTACTTC. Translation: CAGSLIRQPYEQYF.

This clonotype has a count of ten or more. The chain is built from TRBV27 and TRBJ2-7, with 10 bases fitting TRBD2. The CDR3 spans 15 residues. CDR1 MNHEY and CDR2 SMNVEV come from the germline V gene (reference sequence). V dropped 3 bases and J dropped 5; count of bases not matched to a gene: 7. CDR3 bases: TGTGCCAGCAGTTTCTTGGCTAGCGGGAGCAACGAGCAGTACTTC. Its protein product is CASSFLASGSNEQYF.

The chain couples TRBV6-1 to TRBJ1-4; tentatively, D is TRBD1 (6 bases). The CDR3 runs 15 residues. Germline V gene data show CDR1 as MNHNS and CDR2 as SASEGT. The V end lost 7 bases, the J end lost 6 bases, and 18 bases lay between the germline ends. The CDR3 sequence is CASNAGARVDEKLFF. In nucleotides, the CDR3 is TGTGCCAGCAACGCAGGGGCGCGGGTGGATGAAAAACTGTTTTTT.

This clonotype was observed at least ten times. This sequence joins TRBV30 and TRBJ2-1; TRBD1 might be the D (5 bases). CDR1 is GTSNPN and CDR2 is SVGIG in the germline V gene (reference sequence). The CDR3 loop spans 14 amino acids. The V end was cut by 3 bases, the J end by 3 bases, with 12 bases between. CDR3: CAWRQAGRYNEQFF. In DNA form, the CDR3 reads TGTGCCTGGAGGCAGGCAGGGCGCTACAATGAGCAGTTCTTC.

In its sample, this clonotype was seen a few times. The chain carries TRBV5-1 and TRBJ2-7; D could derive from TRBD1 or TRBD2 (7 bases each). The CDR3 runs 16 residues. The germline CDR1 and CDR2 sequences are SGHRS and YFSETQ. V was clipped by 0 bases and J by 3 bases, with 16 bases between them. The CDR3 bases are TGCGCCAGCAGCTTGGCCGGTTCCAGGGGGGGCTACGAGCAGTACTTC. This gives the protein CASSLAGSRGGYEQYF. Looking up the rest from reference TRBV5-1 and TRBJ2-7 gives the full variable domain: KAGVTQTPRYLIKTRGQQVTLSCSPISGHRSVSWYQQTPGQGLQFLFEYFSETQRNKGNFPGRFSGRQFSNSRSEMNVSTLELGDSALYLCASSLAGSRGGYEQYFGPGTRLTVT.